These 21 T cell receptor beta chains originate from one sample sequenced in a study of identical twins. One entry per CDR3 protein results from TCRdb running MiXCR on the 5' RACE reads. The sample gives around 1.7 million distinct CDR3 sequences, about 32% of which show up once; about 0.3% is in the top ten. The sample consisted of cord blood. The receptors stem from a newborn girl in good health.

This clonotype has a handful of counts. The chain uses TRBV25-1 and TRBJ1-5, with 9 positions matching TRBD1. This CDR3 has 13 amino acids. With 8 bases clipped from V and 8 bases from J, the junction kept 7 bases outside the gene matches. Germline CDR1 reads MGHDK; CDR2 reads SYGVNS. The CDR3 sequence is CASLDRGVEPQHF. CDR3 nucleotides: TGTGCCAGCTTGGACAGGGGCGTAGAGCCCCAGCATTTT.

This clonotype was detected many times. The CDR3: CASSQETSNSPLHF. In DNA form, the CDR3 reads TGTGCCAGCAGCCAAGAAACGAGCAATTCACCCCTCCACTTT. The chain recombines TRBV14 with TRBJ1-6; the D is unclear. Germline V CDR1 and CDR2: SGHDN, FVKESK. The CDR3 has 14 residues. V was clipped by 0 bases and J by 7 bases, with 7 bases between them.

The chain recombines TRBV20-1 with TRBJ2-5; D is unresolved. CDR1 and CDR2 from the germline V gene are DFQATT and SNEGSKA (reference sequence). CDR3 length: 12 amino acids. Deletions cut 2 bases from V and 4 bases from J, with 8 bases between. The CDR3 region has the DNA TGCAGTGCTAGAAGCAAGGGAGAGACCCAGTACTTC. It codes for CSARSKGETQYF.

The chain uses TRBV24-1 and TRBJ2-3; 7 bases match TRBD2. Unmatched junction bases numbered 5, after V lost 6 bases and J lost 3 bases. CDR3 length: 14 residues. Germline V gene sequence: CDR1 KGHDR, CDR2 SFDVKD. The CDR3, as DNA: TGTGCCACCAGTAGCGGGATGGCGACAGATACGCAGTATTTT. Translation: CATSSGMATDTQYF.

This clonotype was found a few times. The chain recombines TRBV28 with TRBJ1-5; D possibly corresponds to TRBD1 (5 bases). V was cut by 2 bases and J by 6 bases, with 14 bases left in between. Germline V gene lookup returns CDR1 MDHEN and CDR2 SYDVKM. The CDR3 spans 15 residues. CDR3 sequence reads: CASSLGGRAGQPQHF. The CDR3, as DNA: TGTGCCAGCAGTTTAGGGGGACGGGCGGGTCAGCCCCAGCATTTT.

Here the CDR3 DNA reads TGTGCCATCAGTGAGTCGACCGAGGGGGGCTACACCTTC. This encodes CAISESTEGGYTF. The J gene is TRBJ1-2, the V gene TRBV10-3, with D possibly being TRBD1 (5 bases). From germline, CDR1 is ENHRY and CDR2 SYGVKD. Trimming removed 0 bases from V and 8 bases from J, with 10 bases in between. The CDR3 totals 13 residues.

As DNA, the CDR3 is TGTGCCAGCAGCTTACCAGGGGGCCGGACTGAAGCTTTCTTT. Protein product: CASSLPGGRTEAFF. The chain couples TRBV7-8 to TRBJ1-1; 8 bases are a match to TRBD1. J was trimmed by 5 bases and V by 2 bases; bases with no gene match: 4. Per the germline V gene, CDR1 is SGHVS and CDR2 is FQNEAQ. The CDR3 totals 14 residues.

The chain employs TRBV30 and TRBJ2-6; tentative D call: TRBD2 (6 bases). V was shortened by 4 bases and J by 0 bases, with 13 bases between the two germline ends. CDR1 is GTSNPN and CDR2 is SVGIG in the germline V gene (reference sequence). The CDR3 extends over 16 amino acids. The CDR3 coding sequence is TGTGCCTGGACTGGCGGGGCGATCTCTGGGGCCAACGTCCTGACTTTC. Translation gives CAWTGGAISGANVLTF. Full variable domain (rest looked up from reference TRBV30 and TRBJ2-6): SQTIHQWPATLVQPVGSPLSLECTVEGTSNPNLYWYRQAAGRGLQLLFYSVGIGQISSEVPQNLSASRPQDRQFILSSKKLLLSDSGFYLCAWTGGAISGANVLTFGAGSRLTVL.

V usage is TRBV6-1 and J usage is TRBJ2-1, with unresolved D. The CDR3 runs 14 residues. The germline V gene has CDR1 MNHNS and CDR2 SASEGT. V was trimmed by 2 bases and J by 7 bases, leaving 12 bases between them. CDR3 bases: TGTGCCAGCAGTGAATCGGCAGGCACAAATGAGCAGTTCTTC. Translated, it gives CASSESAGTNEQFF.

This chain links TRBV3-1 with TRBJ2-7; TRBD1 aligns across 7 bases. With 9 bases clipped from V and 3 bases from J, the junction kept 5 bases outside the gene matches. Germline CDR1 and CDR2: LGHDT and YNNKEL (reference sequence). CDR3 length equals 12 residues. CDR3 protein: CARDREIYEQYF. CDR3 nucleotides: TGTGCCAGAGACAGGGAAATCTACGAGCAGTACTTC.

This clonotype was counted between two and nine times. This chain joins TRBV11-3 and TRBJ2-5; D not resolved. The CDR3 extends over 13 amino acids. V gave up 9 bases and J gave up 1 base, with 12 bases separating them. Germline V CDR1 and CDR2: SGHNT, YENEEA. The CDR3 DNA sequence: TGTGCCAGTTCGACTCAGCCCCAAGAGACCCAGTACTTC. This encodes CASSTQPQETQYF.

This clonotype was counted many times. The V gene is TRBV11-2, the J gene TRBJ1-4; 7 bases align to TRBD1. The germline V gene encodes CDR1 SGHAT and CDR2 FQNNGV. CDR3 length: 13 amino acids. Losses at the gene ends were 5 bases for V and 7 bases for J; bases not matched to a gene: 4. The CDR3 loop is CASSPRQGEKLFF. DNA of the CDR3: TGTGCCAGCAGCCCCCGACAGGGTGAAAAACTGTTTTTT.

The V and J genes are TRBV20-1 and TRBJ2-3; 7 bases fit TRBD1. CDR1 DFQATT and CDR2 SNEGSKA come from the germline V gene (reference sequence). With 3 bases clipped from V and 0 bases from J, the junction kept 15 bases outside the gene matches. There are 18 residues in the CDR3. Here the CDR3 DNA reads TGCAGTGCTAGTGCCCTCCACGACAGGGCCCTTAGCACAGATACGCAGTATTTT. The encoded protein is CSASALHDRALSTDTQYF.

This clonotype has just a few counts. The V and J genes are TRBV4-1 and TRBJ2-1; D uncertain. Trimming left V 1 base short and J 8 bases short, with 21 bases between. The CDR3 is made up of 17 amino acids. The V gene's germline CDR1 is MGHRA and CDR2 YSYEKL. The CDR3 region is CASSQGTGLLGLDEQFF. The DNA of the CDR3 is TGCGCCAGCAGCCAAGGCACCGGGTTATTAGGTCTAGATGAGCAGTTCTTC.

V usage is TRBV11-2 and J usage is TRBJ2-3; tentative D call: TRBD2 (6 bases). The CDR3 sequence is 16 residues long. Germline V gene data show CDR1 as SGHAT and CDR2 as FQNNGV. Deletions cut 2 bases from V and 1 base from J, with 13 bases between. The CDR3 sequence is CASSLIAGPRTDTQYF. The CDR3 nucleotides read TGTGCCAGCAGCTTAATCGCGGGGCCGCGCACAGATACGCAGTATTTT. The entire variable domain, with the rest obtained from reference TRBV11-2 and TRBJ2-3, is as follows: EAGVAQSPRYKIIEKRQSVAFWCNPISGHATLYWYQQILGQGPKLLIQFQNNGVVDDSQLPKDRFSAERLKGVDSTLKIQPAKLEDSAVYLCASSLIAGPRTDTQYFGPGTRLTVL.

This chain uses TRBV4-2 with TRBJ2-3; 9 bases match TRBD2. This CDR3 is 18 amino acids long. J gave up 1 base and V 3 bases, and 11 bases lay outside the gene matches. Germline CDR1 reads LGHNA; CDR2 reads YNFKEQ. The CDR3 sequence is CASSQSPKLAGRTDTQYF. The CDR3 region has the DNA TGTGCCAGCAGCCAGTCCCCTAAACTAGCGGGCCGCACAGATACGCAGTATTTT.

As to this clonotype: One end of the junction fails to match germline, which may point to a read error. The rearrangement joins TRBV12-3 or TRBV12-4 to TRBJ2-3; 8 nucleotides line up with TRBD2. This CDR3 is built from 15 residues. CDR3 sequence reads: CASSFSGGRADAQYF. Written as DNA, the CDR3 is TGTGCCAGCAGTTTCAGCGGGGGTCGCGCAGATGCGCAGTATTTT.

Only a few counts were recorded for this clonotype. The CDR3 loop is CSATRRGPYNEQFF. The CDR3 DNA sequence: TGCAGTGCTACCCGGAGAGGCCCCTACAATGAGCAGTTCTTC. The rearrangement links TRBV20-1 to TRBJ2-1; D is undetermined. The CDR3 is 14 amino acids. Germline V gene data show CDR1 as DFQATT and CDR2 as SNEGSKA (reference sequence). Trimming stripped 4 bases from V and 2 bases from J, with 12 bases between.

This clonotype was seen more than once but under ten times. The V call is TRBV28, the J call TRBJ2-5; the D gene is possibly TRBD1 (6 bases). The end of the DNA aligns better with TRBJ2-7, so the J call may be wrong. In germline, CDR1 is MDHEN, CDR2 SYDVKM. The CDR3 length is 17 residues. The CDR3 bases are TGTGCCAGCAGTCTAAGCGGAGGACAGAACGCATTTTTCGAGCAGTACTTC. Residues: CASSLSGGQNAFFEQYF.

The chain uses TRBV19 and TRBJ2-3; 11 bases agree with TRBD2. The germline V gene encodes CDR1 LNHDA and CDR2 SQIVND (reference sequence). V lost 3 bases and J lost 2; bases outside the gene matches: 7. The CDR3 totals 17 residues. The CDR3 region is CASSMGTSGSSTDTQYF. The CDR3 DNA follows: TGTGCCAGTAGTATGGGAACTAGCGGGAGTTCCACAGATACGCAGTATTTT.

The chain employs TRBV5-6 and TRBJ2-1; the D call may be TRBD1 or TRBD2 (5 bases each). There are 16 residues in the CDR3. V was trimmed by 0 bases and J by 8 bases, leaving 18 bases between them. Germline V lookup: CDR1 SGHDT, CDR2 YYEEEE. The CDR3 coding sequence is TGTGCCAGCAGCTTGGCTGGGAGCCCCCTGGGGCATGAGCAGTTCTTC. Translation gives CASSLAGSPLGHEQFF.